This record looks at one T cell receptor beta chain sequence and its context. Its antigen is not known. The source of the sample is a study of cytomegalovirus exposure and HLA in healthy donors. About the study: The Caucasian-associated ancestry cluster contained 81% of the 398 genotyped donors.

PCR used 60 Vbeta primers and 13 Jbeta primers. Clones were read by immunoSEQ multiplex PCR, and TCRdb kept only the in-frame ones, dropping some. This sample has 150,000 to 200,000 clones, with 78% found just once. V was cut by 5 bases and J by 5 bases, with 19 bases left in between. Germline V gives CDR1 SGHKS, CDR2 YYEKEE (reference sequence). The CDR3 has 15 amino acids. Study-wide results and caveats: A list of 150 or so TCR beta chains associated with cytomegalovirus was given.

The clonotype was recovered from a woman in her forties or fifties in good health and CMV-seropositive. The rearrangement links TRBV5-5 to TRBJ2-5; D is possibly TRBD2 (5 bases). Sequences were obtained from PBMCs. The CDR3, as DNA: TGTGCCAGCAGATTCACGTCATCGAGGGTGGAGACCCAGTACTTC. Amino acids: CASRFTSSRVETQYF.